This record looks at one T cell receptor beta chain sequence and its context. The antigen is not known. The data were produced by immunoSEQ multiplex PCR, yet TCRdb's version contains in-frame clones alone and is incomplete. This table holds under 90,000 clones, roughly 88% found once. The data were taken from a study of T cell responses to AZD1222 COVID-19 vaccine. This CDR3 has 14 residues. V lost 2 bases to trimming and J lost 5 bases, with 14 bases between them. Germline V gene sequence: CDR1 SQVTM, CDR2 ANQGSEA. General study results and limits: Donor demographics were predominantly white British with a female majority; clonal diversity may be underestimated. The number of AZD1222 recipients seropositive at baseline was only 5 to 7.

The TCR comes from an adult who received the AZD1222 COVID-19 vaccine. The sample in question was peripheral blood, obtained 28 days after the second AZD1222 dose. The rearrangement joins TRBV29-1 to TRBJ2-3; tentatively, D is TRBD1 (6 bases). CDR3 sequence: CSVEPGSRGDTQYF. The CDR3 region has the DNA TGCAGCGTTGAACCAGGGAGCAGGGGAGATACGCAGTATTTT.